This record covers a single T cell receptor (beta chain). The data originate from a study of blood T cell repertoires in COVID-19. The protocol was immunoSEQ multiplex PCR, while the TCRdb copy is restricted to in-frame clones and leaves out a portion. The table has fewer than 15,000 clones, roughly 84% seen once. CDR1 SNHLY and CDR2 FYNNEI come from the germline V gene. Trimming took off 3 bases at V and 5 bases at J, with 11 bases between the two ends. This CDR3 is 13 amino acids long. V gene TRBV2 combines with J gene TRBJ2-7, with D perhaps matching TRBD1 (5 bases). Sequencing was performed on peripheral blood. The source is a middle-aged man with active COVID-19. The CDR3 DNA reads TGTGCCAGCAGTGAGCCAGGGCCCGACGAGCAGTACTTC. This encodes CASSEPGPDEQYF.